This TCR beta chain was found in a study of blood T cells in healthy people across ages (dated by TCRdb to about 2015). About the study as a whole: Template switching captured roughly one uniquely barcoded TCR beta cDNA molecule per two T cells in model experiments. Donors of different ages were randomly distributed across sequencing lanes to avoid experimental bias. Using deep sequencing normalized with unique cDNA molecular identifiers, the study measured how TCR beta repertoire diversity changes with age. The donors were divided into four age groups: young (average around 16 years), middle-aged (approximately 39), aged (about 56) and long-lived (approximately 74). For two donors (one aged 18 to 30 and one aged 80 or older), the study analyzed two additional independent replicas of 1 million unique cDNA reads from the same blood draw.

Note on this clonotype: It lacks a known antigen. It has no much larger one-base neighbor in the sample; base qualities were not kept.

Systemically healthy Caucasian individuals from Russia, some 36 in total and aged roughly 6 to 100 years, were included as donors. Ten milliliters of peripheral blood were drawn from each donor into EDTA-treated Vacutainer tubes. Ficoll-Paque density-gradient centrifugation was used to isolate PBMCs, with at least 6 million obtained per sample. Total RNA, at least 6 micrograms per sample, was extracted from PBMCs with Trizol reagent. For every donor, an aliquot of PBMCs went through flow cytometry to measure the percentages of naive CD45RAhigh/CD27high T cells. Overall study outcomes, separate from this receptor: Since profiling was done on bulk unsorted PBMCs, naive and antigen-experienced compartments could not be conclusively compared. Compared with the aged group, the long-lived group had more naive CD4+ T cells, fewer expanded clones and increased TCR diversity, a pattern suggesting age selection. As age increased, observed TCR beta diversity per million T cells dropped in a roughly linear way, and a significant reduction was already evident by age roughly 36. A strong correlation was found between observed TCR beta diversity and the percentage of naive T cells measured by flow cytometry. Because donor CMV infection status was unknown, age-related changes in expanded clonotypes were potentially confounded. Estimates of total diversity based on one million sequenced T cells were regarded as lower bounds and as underestimates.

Receptors were amplified or captured by 5' RACE. The instrument given in TCRdb is Illumina HiSeq 2500. A second PCR of about 6 to 11 cycles was performed with a sample-barcoded 5' primer and a J-beta primer mix. A unique molecular identifier was introduced onto each TCR beta cDNA molecule by a template-switch 5' adaptor carrying 12 random nucleotides. Each sample yielded at least 2.5 million CDR3-containing paired-end reads. All of the RNA was converted into first-strand cDNA using the Mint cDNA synthesis kit, with a TRBC-specific oligonucleotide serving as the primer. Following uracil-DNA glycosylase treatment, a first 18-cycle PCR with universal primers M1SS and BC2_uni_R was performed on all cDNA. Regarding the original processing steps: For normalization, 1 million high-quality reads, each with a distinct molecular identifier, were randomly selected from each sample. Instead of being binned into consensus sequences, reads with shared molecular identifiers were discarded. MiTCR, with a Q25 quality threshold and the strictest error-elimination algorithm, was used for CDR3 identification, clonotype clustering and error correction. A nonparametric unseen species model with Euler transformation was used to estimate a lower bound on total TCR beta diversity. TCRdb handled the public reads itself, with Q25 trimming in fastp and clone calling in MiXCR, and kept productive beta chains. A single entry per CDR3 protein holds the most common genes and DNA from its merged rows. It is TCRdb's table, rather than the study itself, that gives the V and J calls and clone size. This sample holds 700,000 to 900,000 distinct CDR3 sequences; 40% to 65% were observed only once. Clones ranked in the top ten supply roughly two fifths of the sample.

The CDR3 sequence holds 12 residues, the cysteine and phenylalanine included. Just the 36-base CDR3 DNA is kept, in frame starting at base 1. The CDR1 and CDR2 encoded by the germline V gene are KGHSH and LQKENI. What was sequenced was blood. Here the chain combines TRBV18 and TRBJ2-5, with the D gene uncertain. The closer fit of TRBJ2-7 to the DNA end suggests the J call may be wrong. The receptor was isolated from a man older than 75 in good health. CDR3 region: CASPSFRREQYF. The bases are TGTGCCAGCCCCTCGTTCCGGCGCGAGCAGTACTTC.